This T cell receptor beta chain was sequenced during a study of T cell repertoires in ileal Crohn's disease. Adults with ileal or ileocolonic Crohn's disease and an indication for resection were eligible. About 500 nanograms of biopsy DNA per sample underwent TCRB immunosequencing. The table came from immunoSEQ multiplex PCR; TCRdb's copy has only in-frame clones and leaves some out. Of 25,000 to 35,000 clones listed, about 81% were seen once; the top ten hold roughly 5.5%. Per germline, CDR1 LNHDA and CDR2 SQIVND (reference sequence). CDR3 length equals 12 residues. V shed 5 bases and J shed 4 bases, with 8 bases lying between them. Regarding this clone: Its antigen remains unknown.

Regarding the study as a whole: Compared with CD4 T cells, sorted CD8 cells carried more expanded clones. Clonal expansions were more frequent in active smokers than non-smokers at surgery.

The TCR originated in an adult with Crohn's disease. Sequencing was carried out using ileal tissue. The rearrangement links TRBV19 to TRBJ1-2; the D gene is possibly TRBD1 (6 bases). Here the CDR3 reads CASSRDIYGYTF. CDR3 bases: TGTGCCAGTAGTCGGGACATCTATGGCTACACCTTC.